The sample holds many counts of the clone carrying this T cell receptor beta chain. The protocol attached unique molecular identifiers to individual cDNA molecules. TCRdb called the 5' RACE reads again in MiXCR, with one record for every CDR3 protein. Among 55,000 to 80,000 distinct CDR3 sequences listed, approximately 9.2% were seen once. The sample comes from a study of early T cells in non-severe SARS-CoV-2 infection. The receptor was derived from an adult who was a healthcare worker with PCR-confirmed SARS-CoV-2 infection or an uninfected control (not recorded which). The specimen was whole blood, collected at baseline.

CDR3 bases: TGTGCCAGCAGCACGGACGTGTGGACGCAGTATTTT. Amino acid sequence: CASSTDVWTQYF. The V gene is TRBV5-4, the J gene TRBJ2-3; no clear D gene. V was shortened by 4 bases and J by 9 bases, with 12 bases between the two germline ends. Per the germline V gene, CDR1 is SGHNT and CDR2 is YYREEE (reference sequence). CDR3 length equals 12 residues.